A single sample gave rise to the 5 T cell receptor beta chains below, sequenced in a study of cytomegalovirus exposure and HLA in healthy donors. Some clones are missing from TCRdb's copy, which holds only in-frame ones; the method was immunoSEQ multiplex PCR. The table records approximately 230,000 clones, more than 75% of them present only once. Sequences were obtained from PBMCs. All receptors come from a man between 18 and 35 years old in good health and CMV-seropositive.

This rearrangement joins TRBV11-2 to TRBJ2-7; tentatively, D is TRBD1 (6 bases). Germline V gives CDR1 SGHAT, CDR2 FQNNGV. Between the trimmed V and J ends, which lost 4 bases and 6 bases, there was a span of 28 bases. CDR3 length equals 18 residues. The CDR3: CASSSLKGKTGSGGEQYF. CDR3 DNA: TGTGCCAGCAGCTCGTTAAAGGGAAAAACAGGGAGCGGAGGCGAGCAGTACTTC.

This sequence joins TRBV5-6 and TRBJ1-5; D gene ambiguous. CDR1 SGHDT and CDR2 YYEEEE come from the germline V gene. Trimming left V 3 bases short and J 6 bases short, with 13 bases between. CDR3 length equals 14 residues. CDR3 DNA sequence: TGTGCCAGCAGCTCGAGAGGGAGAGGTCAGCCCCAGCATTTT. This translates into CASSSRGRGQPQHF.

This chain connects TRBV28 to TRBJ2-7, with D possibly being TRBD2 (5 bases). The V end was cut by 5 bases, the J end by 5 bases, with 13 bases between. In germline, CDR1 is MDHEN, CDR2 SYDVKM. This CDR3 has 13 amino acids. The CDR3 coding sequence is TGTGCCAGCAGTCCCGGGGATCGGGACGAGCAGTACTTC. This translates into CASSPGDRDEQYF. The entire variable domain, with the rest obtained from reference TRBV28 and TRBJ2-7, is as follows: DVKVTQSSRYLVKRTGEKVFLECVQDMDHENMFWYRQDPGLGLRLIYFSYDVKMKEKGDIPEGYSVSREKKERFSLILESASTNQTSMYLCASSPGDRDEQYFGPGTRLTVT.

This clone was seen just once. V is TRBV6-1 and J is TRBJ2-1, with 10 positions matching TRBD2. The germline CDR1 and CDR2 sequences are MNHNS and SASEGT. With 1 base clipped from V and 7 bases from J, the junction kept 4 bases outside the gene matches. The CDR3 has 15 amino acids. The CDR3 DNA follows: TGTGCCAGCAGTGAAGGAGCGGGAGGGCCGAATGAGCAGTTCTTC. This sequence encodes CASSEGAGGPNEQFF.

The gene calls are TRBV6-5 and TRBJ1-1, with a tentative D call TRBD1 (6 bases). The CDR3 spans 14 residues. Trimming removed 5 bases at V and 3 bases at J, with 13 bases between. Per germline, CDR1 MNHEY and CDR2 SVGAGI. CDR3 region: CASSRLNRDTEAFF. The CDR3 DNA reads TGTGCCAGCAGTAGACTTAACAGGGACACTGAAGCTTTCTTT.